This T cell receptor beta chain was profiled in a study of CD8+ T cells in alopecia areata. Worth noting for this clone: Its antigen remains unidentified.

Notes on the study in general: Sequencing of scalp samples also captures resident alphabeta T cells of normal skin.

Germline CDR1 reads SGHRS; CDR2 reads YFSETQ. The V end was cut by 4 bases, the J end by 0 bases, with 10 bases between. The CDR3 runs to 14 residues. Reverse transcribed after extraction, RNA yielded cDNA as the sequencing template. Assay: immunoSEQ multiplex PCR; the TCRdb copy retains only in-frame clones and omits some. The data contain 200,000 to 250,000 clones, more than 50% of them singletons. Sequencing was carried out using CD8+ T cells sorted from blood. The chain is built from TRBV5-1 and TRBJ1-2; no firm D call. This receptor was taken from a human donor in good health. Written as DNA, the CDR3 is TGCGCCAGCAGCGCGGACGGGACTAACTATGGCTACACCTTC. It specifies CASSADGTNYGYTF.